The sequence of this T cell receptor beta chain was determined in a study of T cell changes during pregnancy in multiple sclerosis. The CDR3 covers 15 residues. Per germline, CDR1 SGHVS and CDR2 FNYEAQ. V was shortened by 2 bases and J by 3 bases, with 11 bases between the two germline ends. Sequencing used immunoSEQ multiplex PCR; TCRdb keeps in-frame clones, though not all of them. The repertoire holds about 65,000 clones, with around 94% as singletons. Sample: CD8+ T cells from peripheral blood mononuclear cells, taken in the third trimester of pregnancy. This sequence originates from a female donor in good health, enrolled as a control in a pregnancy study. The rearrangement uses TRBV7-6 and TRBJ1-5; D gene uncertain. CDR3 bases: TGTGCCAGCAGCTTATACGGGTCATCCAATCAGCCCCAGCATTTT. This codes for CASSLYGSSNQPQHF.